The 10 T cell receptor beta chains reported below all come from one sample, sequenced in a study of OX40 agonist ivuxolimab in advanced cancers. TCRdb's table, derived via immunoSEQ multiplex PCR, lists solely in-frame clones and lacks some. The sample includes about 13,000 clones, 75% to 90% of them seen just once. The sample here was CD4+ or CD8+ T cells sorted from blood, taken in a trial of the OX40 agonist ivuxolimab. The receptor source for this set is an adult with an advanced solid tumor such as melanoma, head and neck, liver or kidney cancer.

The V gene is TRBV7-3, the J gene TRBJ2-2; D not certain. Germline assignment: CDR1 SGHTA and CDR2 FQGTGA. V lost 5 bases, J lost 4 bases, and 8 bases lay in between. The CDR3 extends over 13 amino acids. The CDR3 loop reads CASSPWPTGELFF. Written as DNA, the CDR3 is TGTGCCAGCAGCCCCTGGCCCACCGGGGAGCTGTTTTTT.

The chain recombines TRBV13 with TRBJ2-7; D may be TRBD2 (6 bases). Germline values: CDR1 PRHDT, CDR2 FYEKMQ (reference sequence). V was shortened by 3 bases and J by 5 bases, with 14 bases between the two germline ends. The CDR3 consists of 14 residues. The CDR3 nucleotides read TGTGCCAGCAGCTTTCCGGGAGTCGGCAACGAGCAGTACTTC. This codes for CASSFPGVGNEQYF.

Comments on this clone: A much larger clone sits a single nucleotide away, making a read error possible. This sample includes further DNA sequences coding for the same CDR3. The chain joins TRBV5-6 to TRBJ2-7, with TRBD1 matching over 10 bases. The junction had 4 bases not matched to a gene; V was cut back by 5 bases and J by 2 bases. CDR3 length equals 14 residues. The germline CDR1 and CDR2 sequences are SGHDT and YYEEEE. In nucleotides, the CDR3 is TGTGCCAGCAGTTCCGGGACAGGGGCCTACGAGCAGTACTTC. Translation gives CASSSGTGAYEQYF.

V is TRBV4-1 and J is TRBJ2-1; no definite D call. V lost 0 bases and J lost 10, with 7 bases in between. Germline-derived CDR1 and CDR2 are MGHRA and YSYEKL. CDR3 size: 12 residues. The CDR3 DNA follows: TGCGCCAGCAGCCAAGATCTCGGGGAGCAGTTCTTC. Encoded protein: CASSQDLGEQFF.

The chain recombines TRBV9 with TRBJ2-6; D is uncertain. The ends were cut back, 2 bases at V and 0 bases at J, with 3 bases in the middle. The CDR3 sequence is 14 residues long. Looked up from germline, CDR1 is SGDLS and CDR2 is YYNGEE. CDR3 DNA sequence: TGTGCCAGCAGCGTTGGCTCTGGGGCCAACGTCCTGACTTTC. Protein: CASSVGSGANVLTF.

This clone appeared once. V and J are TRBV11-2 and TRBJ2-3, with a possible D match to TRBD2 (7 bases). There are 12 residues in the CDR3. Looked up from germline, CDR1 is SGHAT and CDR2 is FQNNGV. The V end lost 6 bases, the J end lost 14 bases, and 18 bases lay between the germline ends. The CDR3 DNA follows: TGTGCCAGCAGAGGGGGGGATTACGGGTGGTATTTT. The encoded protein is CASRGGDYGWYF.

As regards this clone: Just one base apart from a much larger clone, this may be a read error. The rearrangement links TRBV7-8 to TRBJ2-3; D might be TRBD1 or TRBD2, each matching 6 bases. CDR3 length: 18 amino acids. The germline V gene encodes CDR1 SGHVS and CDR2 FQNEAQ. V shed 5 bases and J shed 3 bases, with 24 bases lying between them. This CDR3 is CASSVRGVQGYGTDTQYF. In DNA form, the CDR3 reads TGTGCCAGCAGCGTAAGGGGGGTGCAGGGGTATGGGACAGATACGCAGTATTTT.

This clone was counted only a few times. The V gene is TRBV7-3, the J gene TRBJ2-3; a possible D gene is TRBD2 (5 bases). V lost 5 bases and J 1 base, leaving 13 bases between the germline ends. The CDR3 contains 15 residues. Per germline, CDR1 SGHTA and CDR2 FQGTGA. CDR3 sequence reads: CASSASSLGTDTQYF. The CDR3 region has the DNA TGTGCCAGCAGCGCCTCTAGCCTTGGCACAGATACGCAGTATTTT.

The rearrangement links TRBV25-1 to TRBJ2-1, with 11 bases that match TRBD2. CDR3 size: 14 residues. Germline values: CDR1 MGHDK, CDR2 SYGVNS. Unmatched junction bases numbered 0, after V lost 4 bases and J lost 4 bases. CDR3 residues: CASSVAGGYNEQFF. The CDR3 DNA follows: TGTGCCAGCAGTGTAGCGGGGGGGTACAATGAGCAGTTCTTC.

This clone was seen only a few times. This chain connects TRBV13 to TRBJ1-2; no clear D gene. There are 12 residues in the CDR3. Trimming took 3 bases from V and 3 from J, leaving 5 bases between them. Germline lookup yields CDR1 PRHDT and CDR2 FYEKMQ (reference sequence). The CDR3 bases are TGTGCCAGCAGCTTTTGGCACTATGGCTACACCTTC. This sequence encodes CASSFWHYGYTF.